Listed below are T cell receptor beta chains from one sample, sequenced in a study of post-analysis software for immune sequencing data. Via MiXCR, TCRdb re-called the PCR reads, giving one row per CDR3 protein. The sample records 250,000 to 300,000 distinct CDR3 sequences, 36% being singletons. The sample taken for sequencing was blood. These receptor sequences come from a girl aged 5 to 17 with multiple sclerosis. The CDR3 runs from the conserved cysteine through the conserved F or W.

j_call | cdr3_length | v_call | cdr3_aa
TRBJ1-4 | 14 | TRBV7-3 | CASSLNVGLEKLFF
TRBJ1-5 | 14 | TRBV14 | CASSQGDPYQPQHF
TRBJ2-3 | 17 | TRBV20-1 | CSARDPRKAGGGDTQYF
TRBJ1-5 | 14 | TRBV11-1 | CASSQGTDNQPQHF
TRBJ2-1 | 11 | TRBV10-3 | CAIRDRAVEFF
TRBJ1-1 | 15 | TRBV7-9 | CASSLAQGYGTEAFF
TRBJ2-7 | 17 | TRBV5-1 | CASRWNSGTVGSYEQYF
TRBJ1-3 | 15 | TRBV5-1 | CASSFDWSSGNTIYF
TRBJ2-1 | 14 | TRBV20-1 | CSAGGRGPYNEQFF
TRBJ2-5 | 11 | TRBV20-1 | CREVKGETQYF
TRBJ2-3 | 16 | TRBV11-2 | CASSPEGRERTDTQYF
TRBJ1-1 | 13 | TRBV10-2 | CASSESRGGEAFF
TRBJ2-7 | 15 | TRBV7-2 | CASSLVGRGTYEQYF
TRBJ2-1 | 17 | TRBV14 | CASSHAWQGPFKNEQFF
TRBJ2-1 | 14 | TRBV29-1 | CSVDGGQGTNEQFF
TRBJ2-3 | 15 | TRBV5-6 | CASSSIGASTDKQYF
TRBJ1-5 | 14 | TRBV19 | CASSMFASNQPQHF
TRBJ2-7 | 17 | TRBV14 | CASSQISRANRPYEQYF
TRBJ2-1 | 14 | TRBV19 | CASNMGFSYNEQFF
TRBJ2-5 | 14 | TRBV20-1 | CSARLPGGVETQYF
TRBJ2-1 | 10 | TRBV20-1 | CSASAGEQFF
TRBJ2-7 | 14 | TRBV24-1 | CATSDSGGSYEQYF
TRBJ2-5 | 13 | TRBV18 | CASSPKEGWRQYF
TRBJ1-6 | 11 | TRBV6-1 | CASNKNSPLHF
TRBJ2-1 | 15 | TRBV7-9 | CASSASSGRPNEQFF
TRBJ2-1 | 14 | TRBV7-2 | CASSLSVGSNEQFF
TRBJ2-1 | 15 | TRBV4-1 | CASSRLGLANNEQFF
TRBJ2-1 | 15 | TRBV7-2 | CASSYQPAGDNEQFF
TRBJ2-1 | 15 | TRBV5-1 | CASSPLAGVWNEQFF
TRBJ1-2 | 16 | TRBV12-3/TRBV12-4 | CASSAGSGTANYGYTF
TRBJ2-2 | 14 | TRBV6-2/TRBV6-3 | CASSRQGNTGELFF
TRBJ2-1 | 17 | TRBV7-2 | CASRHNTLGLQSTEQFF
TRBJ2-7 | 14 | TRBV28 | CASSFGAGGYEQYF
TRBJ1-1 | 15 | TRBV9 | CASSCTGTGNTEAFF
TRBJ2-1 | 17 | TRBV5-1 | CASSPANRDRLYNEQFF
TRBJ1-1 | 14 | TRBV5-1 | CASSLGPPDTEAFF
TRBJ1-1 | 16 | TRBV12-3/TRBV12-4 | CASSPAGRGRKTEAFF
TRBJ2-3 | 16 | TRBV7-3 | CASSPRGDRISDTQYF
TRBJ1-1 | 12 | TRBV12-3/TRBV12-4 | CASSQGGSEAFF
. | 19 | TRBV10-1 | CASSESMGSDSRAAETQYF
TRBJ2-2 | 14 | TRBV27 | CASTRTSDTGERFF
TRBJ1-1 | 13 | TRBV28 | CASNFRPTTEAFF
TRBJ1-1 | 14 | TRBV5-1 | CASSQGGGYTEAFF
TRBJ2-5 | 15 | TRBV5-5 | CASSLVRGRGETQYF
. | 10 | TRBV20-1 | CSADYYEQYF
TRBJ1-1 | 15 | TRBV14 | CASSQGTAGWTEAFF
TRBJ1-2 | 12 | TRBV20-1 | CSAPGDRVGYTF
TRBJ1-2 | 12 | TRBV28 | CASSLFHYGYTF
TRBJ2-3 | 16 | TRBV11-2 | CASSLQAGRSTDTQYF
TRBJ2-3 | 12 | TRBV6-5 | CASSYAQGPQYF
TRBJ2-5 | 15 | TRBV12-3/TRBV12-4 | CASSSTLGVQETQYF
TRBJ2-1 | 15 | TRBV20-1 | CSASGRRLLPNEQFF
TRBJ2-5 | 16 | TRBV21-1 | CASSKDVGQTQETQYF
TRBJ2-2 | 18 | TRBV7-9 | CASSLLLRAGANTGELFF
TRBJ2-5 | 15 | TRBV9 | CASSGAGTVQETQYF
TRBJ1-1 | 17 | TRBV15 | CATSRDRGGGMNTEAFF
TRBJ2-3 | 15 | TRBV24-1 | CATSDSGTVKDTQYF
. | 14 | TRBV6-5 | CASSYVRDRYEQYF
TRBJ2-3 | 14 | TRBV14 | CASSQQERTDTQYF
TRBJ1-4 | 17 | TRBV28 | CASSSSDRVATNEKLFF